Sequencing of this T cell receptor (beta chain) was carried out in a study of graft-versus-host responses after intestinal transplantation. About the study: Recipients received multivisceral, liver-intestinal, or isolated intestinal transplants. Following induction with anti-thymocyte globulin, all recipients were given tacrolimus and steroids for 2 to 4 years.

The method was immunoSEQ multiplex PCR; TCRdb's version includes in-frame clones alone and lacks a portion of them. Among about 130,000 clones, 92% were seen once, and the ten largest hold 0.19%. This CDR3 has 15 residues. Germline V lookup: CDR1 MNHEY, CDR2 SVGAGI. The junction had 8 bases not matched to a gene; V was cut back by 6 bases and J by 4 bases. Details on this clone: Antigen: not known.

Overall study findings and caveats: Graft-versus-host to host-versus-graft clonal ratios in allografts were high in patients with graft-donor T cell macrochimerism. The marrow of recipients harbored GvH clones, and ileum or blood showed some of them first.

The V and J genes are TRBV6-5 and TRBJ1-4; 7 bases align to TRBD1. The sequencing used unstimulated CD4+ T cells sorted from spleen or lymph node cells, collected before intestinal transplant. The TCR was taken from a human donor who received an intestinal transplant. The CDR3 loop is CASSVQTGYNEKLFF. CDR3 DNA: TGTGCCAGCAGCGTACAGACAGGGTATAATGAAAAACTGTTTTTT.